The sample holds one count of the clone carrying this TCR beta chain. Across about two dozen US areas, participants ranged in age from about 18 to 90 years. Symptom resolution, clearance, or two negative PCRs marked the recovered donors of Cohort 3. V shed 1 base and J shed 9 bases, with 12 bases lying between them. The CDR3 has 13 amino acids. Germline V gene data show CDR1 as SGHAT and CDR2 as FQNNGV. The data are from a study of blood T cell repertoires in COVID-19. This table comes from immunoSEQ multiplex PCR, and its TCRdb copy is limited to in-frame clones, with some not included. The sample lists some 490,000 clones, 70% to 90% occurring once.

The specimen was PBMCs or T cells enriched from blood (not recorded which). This receptor was identified in an older woman who had recovered from COVID-19. The chain employs TRBV11-2 and TRBJ1-1, with D possibly being TRBD1 (5 bases). CDR3 DNA sequence: TGTGCCAGCAGCTTAGTTGGGGGGAGGAAAGCTTTCTTT. It codes for CASSLVGGRKAFF.